This T cell receptor beta chain was identified during a study of T cells after yellow fever vaccination. CDR3 length: 15 amino acids. V was pared by 0 bases and J by 2 bases, with 11 bases between. Per the germline V gene, CDR1 is LNHDA and CDR2 is SQIVND (reference sequence). TCRdb analysed the 5' RACE reads with MiXCR anew, one entry per CDR3 protein. The sample carries 150,000 or so distinct CDR3 sequences, roughly a tenth recorded once. This clonotype was observed a handful of times. The rearrangement uses TRBV19 and TRBJ2-7; D remains ambiguous. The sample was CD8+ T cells sorted from PBMCs, taken 45 days after the yellow fever booster vaccination. This sequence originates from a man aged 18 to 29 who received the YFV17D yellow fever vaccine. CDR3: CASSIDETPAYEQYF. The CDR3 nucleotides read TGTGCCAGTAGTATAGATGAGACACCAGCCTACGAGCAGTACTTC. Drawing the rest from reference TRBV19 and TRBJ2-7, the complete variable domain is DGGITQSPKYLFRKEGQNVTLSCEQNLNHDAMYWYRQDPGQGLRLIYYSQIVNDFQKGDIAEGYSVSREKKESFPLTVTSAQKNPTAFYLCASSIDETPAYEQYFGPGTRLTVT.